This TCR beta chain was sequenced for a study of T cell repertoires in cytomegalovirus infection. This CDR3 spans 15 amino acids. Trimming took 1 base from V and 0 from J, leaving 9 bases between them. Germline CDR1 reads SGHDN; CDR2 reads FVKESK. Worth noting for this clonotype: Antigen unknown.

TCRdb independently ran MiXCR on the reads; one entry per CDR3 protein. The sample carries a few hundred thousand distinct CDR3 sequences, 40% recorded once. Study-level findings and limits: There were HLA-C-restricted CMV-specific TCR beta clonotypes dominating the ex vivo response.

The genes are TRBV14 and TRBJ1-1; D gene unclear. The receptor's source is a human donor in good health (CMV status not recorded). Some clones in this sample may be carry-over from other donors' samples. The input for sequencing was cultured PBMCs, taken from culture after CMV antigen stimulation. The CDR3 DNA follows: TGTGCCAGCAGCCAAGCAGTCGGCATGAACACTGAAGCTTTCTTT. Translation gives CASSQAVGMNTEAFF.